This TCR beta chain was captured by sequencing in a study of cytomegalovirus exposure and HLA in healthy donors (dated by TCRdb to about 2017). General notes on the study: An earlier analysis of roughly 500 of the donors reported 250 to 300 Gb of sequence data and around 110 million unique TCR beta sequences obtained from roughly 170 million T cells. An early release covering about 600 HLA-typed donors comprised approximately 290 gigabases of sequencing data and 85 million or so unique TCR sequences. The genetic ancestry cluster associated with self-reported Caucasian donors included 81% of the 398 genotyped donors. The study was designed to test whether signatures of past pathogen exposure could be identified by cataloging public T cell receptors. The study profiled the T cell repertoires of some 610 subjects by immunosequencing and related them to cytomegalovirus serostatus. A separate validation cohort of over a hundred different subjects was used in addition to the roughly 620-subject first cohort. To predict cytomegalovirus infection status, the study combined high-throughput TCR immunosequencing, statistical association of individual TCRs with disease status, and machine learning. To study patterns of TCR occurrence, a later analysis re-analyzed previously published TCR beta repertoires from hundreds of donors and added high-resolution HLA genotyping. In the later analysis, no new phenotypic data were used to find candidate immune exposures; instead, reliance was placed on TCR beta sequences and their occurrence across donors. In an earlier analysis of around 540 of the donors, high-throughput TCR beta sequencing was used to judge whether each TCR beta V gene segment behaved as functional or pseudogenic. Alongside the repertoire data, information on donor age, sex, ethnicity and CMV serostatus was compiled. Genome-wide SNP genotypes for about 55% of the 666 donors were used in a later genetic analysis, which treated that subset as a discovery cohort. All discovery cohort repertoires had been generated using a single sequencing platform. Both class I and class II loci were covered by HLA typing, at four-digit resolution. Typing coverage differed by locus: A, B, C, DRB1 and DQB1 were typed in about 620-630 donors, DQA1 in 522, DPA1 in 606, and DPB1 in just under 490. Roughly 5 DR-DQ haplotypes were treated as single units for association and clustering because of strong linkage in the cohort. Among about 400 genotyped donors of the cohort, an average of around 250,000 unique TCR beta nucleotide sequences was sequenced per donor, of which approximately 18% were non-productive.

V has 5 bases trimmed and J has 7 bases trimmed; junction bases matching no gene number 14. CDR1 and CDR2, looked up from the germline V gene (reference sequence), are LNHDA and SQIVND. The CDR3 numbers 17 residues from cysteine through phenylalanine. The read is trimmed to its CDR3 DNA, 51 bases read in frame from base 1. Study-wide findings and limitations: In a later genetic analysis, fewer N-insertions in productive TCRs were reported among donors in an Asian-associated ancestry cluster than the approximately 710-donor mean. The only immune exposure information available for the cohort was CMV serostatus. Because counts were too low, roughly 16 rarely observed V segments, including chromosome 9 orphons, were excluded from the earlier analysis of about 500 of the donors. In a later analysis, HLA-associated TCR beta chains were found to be more clonally expanded and to have lower generation probabilities than equally common non-associated chains. Strong co-occurrence of HLA alleles, especially DR and DQ, made assigning TCR associations to individual alleles difficult. Across donors, most TCR sequences were observed very rarely, whereas some public TCRs were present in many individuals. In a later analysis, TCR association rates were found to vary across HLA loci, with the most associated TCRs seen for DRB1 alleles and the fewest for HLA-C alleles. Three of the identified cytomegalovirus-associated TCR beta chains were confirmed in vitro to be specific for cytomegalovirus antigens. A further reported finding was that TCR beta sequences accurately predicted the HLA-A and HLA-B alleles for most subjects in the first cohort. A cluster of highly shared sequence variants was judged likely to represent a technical artifact of the sequencing pipeline. Linkage disequilibrium might explain the correlated functional status among segregating V segments, but an unknown experimental factor could not be excluded. The authors suggested that the approach could potentially be generalized to other disease states and immunological phenotypes. The cohort was sequenced for TCR beta chains only, and without alpha or paired-chain data the features that could be detected were limited. In both the original and validation cohorts, the classifier was reported to diagnose cytomegalovirus status with high specificity and sensitivity. The study gave a list of around 170 TCR beta chains associated with cytomegalovirus. According to a later analysis, most CMV-associated TCR beta chains appeared to be HLA-restricted, and the HLA associations seemed to be driven largely by CMV exposure. The presence/absence analyses assumed that sequencing depth was roughly uniform across donors, and that assumption may not be true. An association between a missense DCLRE1C variant and V-gene and J-gene trimming of TCR beta chains was found in a later genetic analysis and replicated in an independent cohort. Broadly in line with IMGT annotations, most TCR beta V segments showed up in productive rearrangements about 87% or about 30% of the time in an earlier analysis of 450 to 600 of the donors. The 87-base-pair reads could not distinguish some IMGT-functional V segments, including TRBV6-2 and TRBV6-3, so those segments were excluded. Because some donors lacked HLA typing at each locus, the association tests relied only on the typed subset. In a later analysis, over 15,000 TCR beta sequences were associated with specific HLA alleles at a false discovery rate of 0.05. A later analysis reported that several top co-occurrence clusters appeared linked to parvovirus B19, influenza, CMV and Epstein-Barr virus.

The cohort was made up of 500 to 800 healthy bone marrow donors. At the time of sampling, all cohort members were nominally healthy, though unrecorded immune exposures were likely present. The donor tested CMV seropositive, placing the donor among the 289 seropositive members of the cohort. A peripheral blood sample was provided by each donor, and peripheral blood mononuclear cells were used for TCR beta sequencing. The Qiagen DNeasy Blood Extraction Kit was used to extract genomic DNA from the blood cell samples. The method was the immunoSEQ multiplex PCR assay. For the multiplex PCR, a mixture combining 60 forward primers for TCR Vbeta segments and 13 reverse primers for TCR Jbeta segments was used. Amplification of the CDR3 region of rearranged TCR beta genes was performed with a multiplex PCR assay on genomic DNA. On the Illumina HiSeq System, the amplified TCR beta libraries were sequenced as 87-base-pair reads. In the authors' own workflow: In a later analysis, around 80 million unique TCR beta chains were counted across the 650 to 700 repertoires, and around 10 million of these chains were shared by at least two donors. Raw reads were error-corrected and collapsed into unique sequences with a nearest-neighbor algorithm that merged closely related sequences to remove PCR and sequencing errors. To assign V, D and J gene segments, CDR3 sequences were aligned to IMGT reference sequences. For a sequence to be retained, a match of at least six nucleotides was required to both a V gene segment and a J gene segment. A rearrangement was called productive if the CDR3 had no stop codons and remained in frame with V and J, and every other rearrangement was called non-productive. Following IMGT convention, CDR3 was defined as the stretch from the second conserved V-encoded cysteine up to the conserved J-encoded phenylalanine. The earlier analysis of fewer than 750 of the donors excluded sequences that lacked an unambiguous match to a single V gene segment. In an earlier analysis of approximately 590 of the donors, V segments were called functional above 56.7% productive rearrangements and were called segregating when the between-donor standard deviation exceeded 5%. To diagnose cytomegalovirus status from the catalog of TCR beta chain sequences, a statistical classification framework was built. In a later analysis, TCR nucleotide sequences were compared against IMGT/GENE-DB human TR gene sequences so that V and J genes could be assigned. Using the TCRdist pipeline, a later analysis assigned CDR3 sequences along with most-parsimonious VDJ recombination scenarios. A later analysis defined each TCR beta chain by its CDR3 amino acid sequence plus V-gene family, and excluded reads lacking a unique V-gene family. To address suspected cross-contamination and a sequencing artifact, a later analysis removed 550 to 750 highly shared, low-generation-probability nucleotide sequences. For each public chain, a later analysis derived a clonal expansion index from normalized ranks of inferred template counts within each repertoire. In a later analysis, generation probabilities were computed with a VDJ recombination model fitted to out-of-frame rearrangements, and the resulting probabilities were checked against IGoR. Hypergeometric tests were used in a later analysis to score TCR-TCR, TCR-HLA and TCR-CMV co-occurrence, with a repertoire-size bias correction applied to the TCR pairs. In a later analysis, false discovery rates were estimated by permuting HLA or CMV assignments 20 times. In a later analysis, co-occurring TCRs were grouped using DBSCAN, and TCRdist sequence similarity was added for clustering within HLA-allele-positive subsets. Repertoires with fewer than 30,000 or more than 120,000 public chains, plus five repertoires with anomalous nucleotide sharing, were excluded from co-occurrence clustering. TCRdb limited this immuneACCESS table to in-frame rearrangements with V and J called. A share of clones is missing; checked studies link under half to unresolved V genes, and the rest is unexplained. That table furnishes V, J and clone size, whereas the DNA furnished D and trimming. The sample records about 150,000 clones, 80% of which are singletons. The ten most abundant clones make up more than 10% of the sample.

With regard to this clone: It has no known antigen specificity. No base quality values were provided; no much bigger clone lies one nucleotide off.

The source material was PBMCs. This TCR derives from a man aged 25 to 45 in good health and CMV-seropositive. The chain couples TRBV19 to TRBJ1-4, with TRBD1 matching 9 junction bases. Here the CDR3 is given as CASSFRNRGPEGEKLFF. DNA sequence: TGTGCCAGTAGTTTTCGTAACAGGGGGCCGGAGGGTGAAAAACTGTTTTTT.